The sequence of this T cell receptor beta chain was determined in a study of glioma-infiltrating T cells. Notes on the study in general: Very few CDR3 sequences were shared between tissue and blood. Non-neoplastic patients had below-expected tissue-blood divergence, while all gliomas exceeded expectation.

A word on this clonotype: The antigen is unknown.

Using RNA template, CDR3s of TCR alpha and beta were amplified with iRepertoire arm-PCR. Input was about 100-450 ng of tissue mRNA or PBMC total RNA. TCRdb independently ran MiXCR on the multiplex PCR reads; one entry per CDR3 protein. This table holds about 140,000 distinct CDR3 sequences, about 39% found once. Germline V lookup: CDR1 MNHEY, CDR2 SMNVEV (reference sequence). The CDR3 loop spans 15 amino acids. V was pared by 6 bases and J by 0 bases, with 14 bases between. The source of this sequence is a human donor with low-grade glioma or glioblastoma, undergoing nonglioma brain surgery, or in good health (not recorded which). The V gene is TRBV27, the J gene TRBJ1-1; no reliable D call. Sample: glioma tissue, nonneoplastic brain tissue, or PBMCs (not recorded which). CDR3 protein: CASSPFRYMNTEAFF. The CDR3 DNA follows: TGTGCCAGCAGCCCCTTCAGGTACATGAACACTGAAGCTTTCTTT.